The source of this T cell receptor beta chain is a study of blood T cells in healthy people across ages. V shed 3 bases and J shed 10 bases, with 19 bases lying between them. In germline, CDR1 is MDHEN, CDR2 SYDVKM. CDR3 length: 14 residues. Total RNA, at least 6 micrograms per sample, was extracted from PBMCs. Sample-barcoded 5' priming and a J-beta primer mix drove a second PCR of roughly 6 to 12 cycles. TCRdb analysed the 5' RACE reads with MiXCR anew, one entry per CDR3 protein. The sample shows 1.5 million to 2 million distinct CDR3 sequences, around half of them seen only once. On this clonotype: Antigen unknown.

The study, taken as a whole, reports: Researchers said unsorted PBMCs prevented a conclusive naive versus antigen-experienced comparison.

This clonotype originated in a middle-aged woman in good health. The rearrangement links TRBV28 to TRBJ2-7, with D tentatively TRBD2 (6 bases). Sample: blood. CDR3 DNA: TGTGCCAGCAGTTTCCCGGGGGAGTGGGAGATCCAGTACTTC. Protein: CASSFPGEWEIQYF.